This record concerns one TCR beta chain sequence. The target of this receptor is not known. The input lacks base qualities; no much larger clone sits a single base away. The donors were healthy, HIV-negative adults with no recently reported acute infections or vaccinations. All donors were Caucasian adults living in Nashville, Tennessee, USA. CD4+ T cells were enriched through magnetic negative selection, after which naive cells were positively selected on CD45RA and the remaining negative fraction served as the memory subset. Blood was collected by leukapheresis, and PBMCs were isolated by Ficoll-Histopaque density gradient centrifugation and then cryopreserved in liquid nitrogen vapor phase. Analytical flow cytometry was used to check the purity and quantity of each magnetically sorted T cell population. Each sorted fraction had its genomic DNA isolated and then quantified by UV absorbance on a Nanodrop 2000c.

TCR CDR3 regions were amplified from genomic DNA by multiplex PCR using the deep immunoSEQ assay. Extracted genomic DNA from each cell subset was distributed evenly across all wells of several immunoSEQ 96-well plates, and each plate was treated as a replicate. Each replicate PCR for sorted subsets received around 200 ng genomic DNA, equal to 30,000 or so T cell genomes. Purified libraries were quantified with a Qubit 3.0 fluorometer, sized on a Bioanalyzer 2100, and re-quantified with the KAPA Library Quantification kit. A separate single-read 150-cycle Illumina NextSeq 550 flow cell was used to sequence each immunoSEQ 96-well plate. From the authors' description of their analysis: Because the immunoSEQ output included only junctional sequences and no quality scores, the filtering could not be the same as the filtering used for full-length reads. To assign V/J genes and CDR3, sequences were annotated against IMGT germline references using PyIR, a Python wrapper for IgBLAST v1.9. Any read was removed if the V/J assignment was weak (E-value above 1e-6), the CDR3 was missing, or the read contained stop codons, out-of-frame junctions, or ambiguous translated residues. V3J clonotypes were defined as sequences sharing an identical inferred V gene, J gene, and CDR3 amino acid sequence. The percentage overlap between two repertoires was calculated by dividing the number of shared unique clonotypes by the size of the smaller repertoire. Repertoire richness was assessed with RTK rarefaction, the Chao1 estimator, and Recon v2.1 estimates of unobserved clonotypes. OLGA was used to compute generation probabilities for all TCRbeta clonotypes that the gDNA method yielded from a few donors. In TCRdb, the immuneACCESS table is reduced to in-frame sequences with V and J assigned. These tables do not hold every clone; where another copy was compared, an unresolved V gene accounts for under half, and the others remain unexplained. V and J calls and clone size are copied from that table; D and trimming were computed from the DNA. This sample is represented by some 200,000 clones; under 80% of them were singletons. The ten largest clones capture 11% of the sample.

The data belong to a study of shared clonotypes between healthy human individuals (dated by TCRdb to about 2020). Turning to the overall study: Three men and two women, aged 18 to 49 years, made up the cohort. For each donor, CD4 naive and CD4 memory were each run on three plates, CD8 naive on two plates, and CD8 memory on one plate. The study deeply sequenced blood TCR repertoires of 5 or 6 healthy adults to estimate repertoire size and the extent of clonotype sharing between individuals. Different laboratories and diverse techniques were used to prepare libraries and sequence TCR repertoires, to increase sequencing depth and limit assay-specific biases. Between about 0.9 and 8.9 billion PBMCs per donor were obtained by leukapheresis. The research as a whole found: Pairwise subsampling led to the expectation that sequencing depth would affect the degree of clonotype sharing among donors. Higher generation probabilities were observed for clonotypes shared by all four sorted-subset donors than for non-shared clonotypes. Across a handful of donors, roughly 5.4% of naive CD4, approximately 3.6% of naive CD8, 2% to 2.5% of memory CD4, and 0.4% to 0.45% of memory CD8 clonotypes were shared. Even with the large sequencing depth, rarefaction of the sorted-subset datasets indicated that sequencing was incomplete. The small number of donors limited the genetic and exposure-history diversity represented. Estimated clonotype richness was generally larger for naive than for memory subsets. Sampling was limited to blood, and TCR repertoires in tissue likely differ from TCR repertoires in blood.

Relative to germline, V is 8 bases shorter and J is 2 bases shorter, with 13 bases between their ends. CDR3 length: 13 amino acids, cysteine to phenylalanine. Just CDR3 DNA is preserved here, 39 bases in frame from base 1. CDR1 and CDR2, per the germline V gene, are SQVTM and ANQGSEA. The source of this sequence is a man aged 25-45 years in good health. The material sequenced was memory CD4+ T cells sorted from blood. The intended sense of this specimen's cell subset or site label: CD45RA-negative fraction. The rearrangement combines TRBV29-1 with TRBJ2-1, with an unclear D gene assignment. The CDR3 here reads CSSLGGAYNEQFF. The nucleotides are TGCAGCTCCTTGGGCGGAGCCTACAATGAGCAGTTCTTC.